Shown below are 4 T cell receptor beta chains from a single sample sequenced in a study of blood T cell repertoires in COVID-19. Profiled with immunoSEQ multiplex PCR; TCRdb holds only in-frame clones, not every one. Counted here are 140,000 to 150,000 clones, 81% occurring once; the ten biggest clones make up over 8%. What was sequenced was peripheral blood. All receptors come from a human donor in a cohort sampled during active COVID-19.

This clone showed up just a few times. V usage is TRBV2 and J usage is TRBJ2-7; possible D gene TRBD1, 6 bases. V lost 3 bases, J lost 2 bases, and 11 bases lay in between. Germline V gene sequence: CDR1 SNHLY, CDR2 FYNNEI. There are 14 residues in the CDR3. CDR3: CASSDDRPPYEQYF. Written as DNA, the CDR3 is TGTGCCAGCAGTGATGACAGGCCCCCCTACGAGCAGTACTTC.

The V and J genes are TRBV5-6 and TRBJ2-3; 12 nucleotides agree with TRBD2. J gave up 1 base and V 2 bases, and 5 bases lay outside the gene matches. CDR1 is SGHDT, CDR2 YYEEEE, per germline. The CDR3 covers 17 residues. The DNA of the CDR3 is TGTGCCAGCAGCTTTCGGACTAGCGGGACTGGCACAGATACGCAGTATTTT. The encoded protein is CASSFRTSGTGTDTQYF. Supplemented by reference TRBV5-6 and TRBJ2-3, the full variable domain reads DAGVTQSPTHLIKTRGQQVTLRCSPKSGHDTVSWYQQALGQGPQFIFQYYEEEERQRGNFPDRFSGHQFPNYSSELNVNALLLGDSALYLCASSFRTSGTGTDTQYFGPGTRLTVL.

The chain combines TRBV3-1 (or the pseudogene TRBV3-2) with TRBJ2-7; 7 bases align to TRBD1. CDR3 size: 16 residues. CDR1 is LGHDT, CDR2 YNNKEL, per germline (reference sequence). V trimming: 5 bases; J trimming: 4 bases; junction bases outside the gene matches: 14. The CDR3 region has the DNA TGTGCCAGCAGCGTCGACAGGGTGAAATGTTCGTACGAGCAGTACTTC. Protein: CASSVDRVKCSYEQYF.

This chain uses TRBV21-1 with TRBJ2-7; TRBD2 reflects the table's D call only, with no check against the DNA. TRBV21-1 is deemed a pseudogene. The CDR3 length is 14 residues. The CDR3 sequence is CASSKGTGSYEQYF. CDR3 in DNA: TGTGCCAGCAGCAAAGGAACGGGCTCCTACGAGCAGTACTTC.